This passage covers 26 T cell receptor beta chains from one sample sequenced in a study of blood T cell repertoires in COVID-19. TCRdb keeps only in-frame clones here, not all; method: immunoSEQ multiplex PCR. Found here are roughly 140,000 clones, 84% of them singletons; the top ten hold more than 3%. The sequencing input was PBMCs or T cells enriched from blood (not recorded which). The receptors stem from a man aged 45-65 years in a cohort exposed to, infected with or recovered from COVID-19 (not recorded which).

This chain uses TRBV3-1 (or the pseudogene TRBV3-2) with TRBJ2-4; the D gene is possibly TRBD2 (6 bases). There are 17 residues in the CDR3. The V gene's germline CDR1 is LGHDT and CDR2 YNNKEL (reference sequence). V lost 1 base to trimming and J lost 0 bases, with 13 bases between them. This CDR3 is CASSQAGRGIAKNIQYF. CDR3 DNA: TGTGCCAGCAGCCAAGCGGGCCGGGGGATAGCCAAAAACATTCAGTACTTC.

This chain links TRBV6-5 with TRBJ2-2; possibly TRBD1 for D (6 bases). Trimming cost V 2 bases and J 2 bases, with 12 bases left between them. The CDR3 length is 16 residues. The germline V gene encodes CDR1 MNHEY and CDR2 SVGAGI. The CDR3 sequence is CASSYAVDRNTGELFF. In DNA, the CDR3 is TGTGCCAGCAGTTACGCCGTGGACAGAAACACCGGGGAGCTGTTTTTT.

The chain is built from TRBV7-9 and TRBJ1-2; TRBD1 is a possible D gene (6 bases). Per germline, CDR1 SEHNR and CDR2 FQNEAQ (reference sequence). The length of the CDR3 is 15 residues. Trimming pared 5 bases from V and 2 bases from J, leaving 15 bases between. The CDR3, as DNA: TGTGCCAGCAGCACAAATTTAGGGGGAAACTATGGCTACACCTTC. Translating gives CASSTNLGGNYGYTF.

As concerns this clone: Other DNA sequences in the same sample also yield this CDR3. The chain combines TRBV27 with TRBJ2-7; 11 bases agree with TRBD2. CDR1 MNHEY and CDR2 SMNVEV come from the germline V gene (reference sequence). The CDR3 runs to 15 residues. With 5 bases clipped from V and 2 bases from J, the junction kept 5 bases outside the gene matches. For the CDR3, the DNA is TGTGCCAGCAGTCTAGGACTAGCGGGTGCCTACGAGCAGTACTTC. Translation: CASSLGLAGAYEQYF.

CDR3 region: CSAPLAAEQFF. The CDR3 DNA follows: TGCAGTGCACCGCTAGCGGCTGAGCAGTTCTTC. V gene TRBV20-1 combines with J gene TRBJ2-1, with 7 bases that match TRBD2. The CDR3 sequence is 11 residues long. V gave up 6 bases and J gave up 9 bases; unmatched junction bases: 5. Germline CDR1 is DFQATT and CDR2 is SNEGSKA (reference sequence).

The chain is built from TRBV18 and TRBJ1-2, with D unclear. Germline V gene sequence: CDR1 KGHSH, CDR2 LQKENI. The length of the CDR3 is 12 residues. Trimming left V 5 bases short and J 1 base short, with 5 bases between. CDR3 region: CASSSNNYGYTF. CDR3 DNA: TGTGCCAGCTCATCCAATAACTATGGCTACACCTTC. The full variable domain, completed using reference TRBV18 and TRBJ1-2, is NAGVMQNPRHLVRRRGQEARLRCSPMKGHSHVYWYRQLPEEGLKFMVYLQKENIIDESGMPKERFSAEFPKEGPSILRIQQVVRGDSAAYFCASSSNNYGYTFGSGTRLTVV.

This clone was found once. The chain links TRBV13 to TRBJ2-7; 8 bases align to TRBD1. This CDR3 is 14 amino acids long. The V segment lost 3 bases and the J segment 3 bases; nucleotides outside the gene matches: 4. Germline lookup yields CDR1 PRHDT and CDR2 FYEKMQ (reference sequence). CDR3 coding DNA: TGTGCCAGCAGCTTGGCCAGGGGGCTCTACGAGCAGTACTTC. It specifies CASSLARGLYEQYF.

This chain links TRBV6-5 with TRBJ2-7; a weak D match, TRBD2 (6 bases). The germline V gene has CDR1 MNHEY and CDR2 SVGAGI. This CDR3 is 13 amino acids long. The V end was cut by 5 bases, the J end by 2 bases, with 10 bases between. CDR3: CASSQGLAYEQYF. DNA for the CDR3: TGTGCCAGCAGTCAGGGACTGGCCTACGAGCAGTACTTC.

The chain has TRBV19 and TRBJ2-2, with TRBD1 as a possible D gene (6 bases). Trimming removed 3 bases at V and 5 bases at J, with 10 bases between. CDR1 is LNHDA, CDR2 SQIVND, per germline (reference sequence). The length of the CDR3 is 14 residues. The CDR3 protein is CASSIQGPTGELFF. In nucleotides, the CDR3 is TGTGCCAGTAGTATCCAGGGGCCGACCGGGGAGCTGTTTTTT. Using reference TRBV19 and TRBJ2-2 for the parts outside the CDR3, the full variable domain is DGGITQSPKYLFRKEGQNVTLSCEQNLNHDAMYWYRQDPGQGLRLIYYSQIVNDFQKGDIAEGYSVSREKKESFPLTVTSAQKNPTAFYLCASSIQGPTGELFFGEGSRLTVL.

In DNA form, the CDR3 reads TGTGCCAGCAGCCACAAGACTGCGGTTACCTACGAGCAGTACTTC. Translated: CASSHKTAVTYEQYF. The V and J genes are TRBV14 and TRBJ2-7; D is unclear. The CDR3 has 15 amino acids. Germline assignment: CDR1 SGHDN and CDR2 FVKESK. The germline V and J ends were trimmed by 3 bases and 2 bases, with 14 bases remaining between them.

V and J are TRBV21-1 and TRBJ2-6; the table's D call of TRBD2 was not tested on the DNA. TRBV21-1 is recorded as a pseudogene. There are 16 residues in the CDR3. The CDR3 reads CASSKRPGRGANVLTF. DNA for the CDR3: TGTGCCAGCAGCAAGCGGCCGGGTCGGGGGGCCAACGTCCTGACTTTC.

The gene calls are TRBV5-1 and TRBJ2-2; 9 nucleotides align to TRBD2. The CDR3 runs to 16 residues. Germline values: CDR1 SGHRS, CDR2 YFSETQ. V lost 4 bases to trimming and J lost 7 bases; unmatched junction nucleotides: 11. The CDR3 spells CASSPLAGVIDGELFF. The CDR3 DNA reads TGCGCCAGCAGCCCCTTAGCGGGAGTAATAGACGGGGAGCTGTTTTTT.

The V and J genes are TRBV10-3 and TRBJ2-6, with no clear D. Germline V gene lookup returns CDR1 ENHRY and CDR2 SYGVKD. The CDR3 runs to 16 residues. V was shortened by 3 bases and J by 1 base, with 10 bases between the two germline ends. For the CDR3, the DNA is TGTGCCATCAGTGAAACAGCTATGTCTGGGGCCAACGTCCTGACTTTC. Protein: CAISETAMSGANVLTF.

Only a few counts were recorded for this clone. The rearrangement joins TRBV9 to TRBJ1-6, with unresolved D. Per the germline V gene, CDR1 is SGDLS and CDR2 is YYNGEE. The CDR3 is made up of 15 amino acids. V lost 1 base and J lost 0, with 5 bases in between. The CDR3 is CASSVSSSYNSPLHF. The CDR3 DNA sequence: TGTGCCAGCAGCGTATCGAGCTCCTATAATTCACCCCTCCACTTT.

V and J are TRBV7-2 and TRBJ2-7, with unresolved D. Deletions cut 4 bases from V and 7 bases from J, with 8 bases between. CDR1 is SGHTA, CDR2 FQGNSA, per germline. The CDR3 contains 11 residues. The CDR3 DNA follows: TGTGCCAGCAGCTCTAATCGGGAGCAGTACTTC. Amino acid sequence: CASSSNREQYF.

V and J are TRBV9 and TRBJ2-2, with D possibly being TRBD1 (6 bases). V was clipped by 4 bases and J by 5 bases, with 15 bases between them. This CDR3 is 15 amino acids long. Germline V lookup: CDR1 SGDLS, CDR2 YYNGEE. Here the CDR3 reads CASSPRDIRTGELFF. The CDR3 coding sequence is TGTGCCAGCAGCCCCCGGGACATAAGAACCGGGGAGCTGTTTTTT.

The chain combines TRBV28 with TRBJ2-2; 11 bases line up with TRBD2. V was clipped by 5 bases and J by 2 bases; unmatched bases: 4. CDR1 MDHEN and CDR2 SYDVKM come from the germline V gene. This CDR3 has 16 amino acids. The CDR3 spells CASSPLAGANTGELFF. CDR3 nucleotides: TGTGCCAGCAGTCCACTAGCGGGGGCCAACACCGGGGAGCTGTTTTTT.

The chain carries TRBV4-3 and TRBJ2-5; D remains ambiguous. The V and J ends lost 2 bases and 2 bases respectively, with 6 bases between them. The germline gives CDR1 LGHNA, CDR2 YSLEER. The CDR3 runs to 13 residues. CDR3 protein: CASSQFPQETQYF. For the CDR3, the DNA is TGCGCCAGCAGCCAATTCCCACAAGAGACCCAGTACTTC.

The J gene is TRBJ1-1, the V gene TRBV10-3, with D possibly TRBD1 on 5 matching bases. Looked up from germline, CDR1 is ENHRY and CDR2 is SYGVKD. This CDR3 contains 14 residues. Trimming removed 3 bases at V and 11 bases at J, with 19 bases between. CDR3 sequence reads: CAISDPGRGLVAFF. In nucleotides, the CDR3 is TGTGCCATCAGTGACCCCGGACGGGGACTCGTGGCTTTCTTT.

This chain joins TRBV9 and TRBJ1-3; D is ambiguous. The germline V and J ends were trimmed by 0 bases and 0 bases, with 7 bases remaining between them. The germline gives CDR1 SGDLS, CDR2 YYNGEE. There are 15 residues in the CDR3. The CDR3: CASSVEPSSGNTIYF. CDR3 sequence (DNA): TGTGCCAGCAGCGTAGAGCCTAGCTCTGGAAACACCATATATTTT.

At least ten counts were recorded for this clone. CDR3 residues: CASSAPYNEQFF. In DNA, the CDR3 is TGTGCCAGCAGCGCCCCTTACAATGAGCAGTTCTTC. V is TRBV9 and J is TRBJ2-1, with no clear D. Germline lookup yields CDR1 SGDLS and CDR2 YYNGEE. The CDR3 runs 12 residues. V was cut by 3 bases and J by 4 bases, with 5 bases left in between.

This clone was seen a single time. The genes are TRBV28 and TRBJ2-7; possibly TRBD2 for D (6 bases). Germline CDR1 and CDR2: MDHEN and SYDVKM. The V end was cut by 3 bases, the J end by 2 bases, with 11 bases between. The CDR3 contains 14 residues. CDR3 region: CASSFRTTPYEQYF. The CDR3 bases are TGTGCCAGCAGTTTCCGGACTACCCCCTACGAGCAGTACTTC.

The J gene is TRBJ2-7, the V gene TRBV7-9, with 12 nucleotides matching TRBD1. Germline V gene lookup returns CDR1 SEHNR and CDR2 FQNEAQ (reference sequence). CDR3 length equals 17 residues. V lost 5 bases to trimming and J lost 3 bases; unmatched junction nucleotides: 11. The CDR3 spells CASSPSRGTGGSYEQYF. CDR3 coding DNA: TGTGCCAGCAGCCCTTCGAGAGGGACAGGGGGCAGCTACGAGCAGTACTTC.

The chain employs TRBV10-3 and TRBJ2-3; TRBD2 matches 9 bases. Trimming at V came to 10 bases and at J to 7 bases, leaving 15 bases not matched to a gene. The CDR3 has 15 residues. The germline gives CDR1 ENHRY, CDR2 SYGVKD. In DNA form, the CDR3 reads TGTGCCACCCATCGCACGGGACTAGCAACCAATACGCAGTATTTT. Amino acids: CATHRTGLATNTQYF.

This chain connects TRBV4-2 to TRBJ2-1; D is unresolved. Germline V lookup: CDR1 LGHNA, CDR2 YNFKEQ. CDR3 length: 14 amino acids. Between the trimmed V and J ends, which lost 3 bases and 4 bases, there was a span of 10 bases. CDR3 residues: CASSHPLTYNEQFF. CDR3 DNA sequence: TGTGCCAGCAGCCATCCCCTAACTTACAATGAGCAGTTCTTC.

The chain couples TRBV2 to TRBJ1-2; TRBD1 agrees at 7 bases. The V and J ends lost 7 bases and 6 bases, in that order; junction bases with no gene match: 11. The CDR3 totals 14 residues. The germline V gene has CDR1 SNHLY and CDR2 FYNNEI. The CDR3 loop reads CASTPDREGHGYTF. CDR3 DNA sequence: TGTGCCAGCACCCCCGACAGGGAAGGGCATGGCTACACCTTC.